The 25 T cell receptor beta chains listed next were all sequenced from one sample in a study of blood T cell repertoires in COVID-19. Only in-frame clones appear in the TCRdb table, and some are missing; sequencing was by immunoSEQ multiplex PCR. The sample gives about 260,000 clones, 70% to 85% of which show up once; approximately 1.9% is in the top ten. Material: peripheral blood. The receptors shown here come from a woman over 75 with acute or convalescent COVID-19.

To note about this clone: Other DNA variants within this sample encode the same CDR3. The rearrangement links TRBV3-1 (or the pseudogene TRBV3-2) to TRBJ2-7; tentative D call: TRBD2 (5 bases). Germline V gene sequence: CDR1 LGHDT, CDR2 YNNKEL (reference sequence). This CDR3 comprises 14 residues. Trimming took 1 base from V and 1 from J, leaving 8 bases between them. DNA for the CDR3: TGTGCCAGCAGCCAAGTCGGCGGGTCCTACGAGCAGTACTTC. It specifies CASSQVGGSYEQYF.

The rearrangement uses TRBV4-2 and TRBJ2-2; TRBD1 aligns across 7 bases. The CDR3 has 15 amino acids. Unmatched junction bases numbered 6, after V lost 0 bases and J lost 8 bases. CDR1 LGHNA and CDR2 YNFKEQ come from the germline V gene. Here the CDR3 DNA reads TGTGCCAGCAGCCAAGATTACAGGGGAACTGGGGAGCTGTTTTTT. Translation gives CASSQDYRGTGELFF.

This chain joins TRBV5-4 and TRBJ2-7; 10 positions match TRBD1. CDR1 SGHNT and CDR2 YYREEE come from the germline V gene (reference sequence). V shed 2 bases, J shed 4 bases, and the junction held 6 bases outside the gene matches. This CDR3 is built from 15 residues. The CDR3 spells CASSFKDRGKYEQYF. In nucleotides, the CDR3 is TGTGCCAGCAGCTTTAAGGACAGGGGGAAGTACGAGCAGTACTTC.

This clone turned up a few times. V is TRBV10-2 and J is TRBJ1-5, with D possibly being TRBD1 (6 bases). Germline values: CDR1 WSHSY, CDR2 SAAADI. This CDR3 region has 16 residues. V lost 0 bases, J lost 3 bases, and 12 bases lay in between. The CDR3 region is CASSESAGANNQPQHF. CDR3 nucleotides: TGCGCCAGCAGTGAGTCGGCAGGGGCGAACAATCAGCCCCAGCATTTT.

V usage is TRBV7-2 and J usage is TRBJ2-1; maybe TRBD2 (6 bases). V dropped 5 bases and J dropped 3 bases, with 11 bases sitting between them. Germline-derived CDR1 and CDR2 are SGHTA and FQGNSA. The CDR3 is made up of 14 amino acids. The CDR3 region is CASSPGDFYNEQFF. DNA for the CDR3: TGTGCCAGCAGCCCCGGGGACTTCTACAATGAGCAGTTCTTC.

This sequence joins TRBV3-1 (or the pseudogene TRBV3-2) and TRBJ1-2, with TRBD1 identical over 7 bases. CDR1 and CDR2 from the germline V gene are LGHDT and YNNKEL (reference sequence). V lost 4 bases, J lost 3 bases, and 5 bases stayed unmatched. CDR3 length: 14 amino acids. The CDR3 region is CASSRQGVDYGYTF. As DNA, the CDR3 is TGTGCCAGCAGCCGACAGGGAGTCGACTATGGCTACACCTTC.

The chain recombines TRBV19 with TRBJ1-1, with no clear D. V was trimmed by 7 bases and J by 1 base, leaving 10 bases between them. The germline gives CDR1 LNHDA, CDR2 SQIVND (reference sequence). The CDR3 has 13 amino acids. CDR3 protein: CASIPAENTEAFF. Written as DNA, the CDR3 is TGTGCCAGTATCCCCGCAGAGAACACTGAAGCTTTCTTT.

The rearrangement links TRBV18 to TRBJ1-2; tentatively, D is TRBD1 (5 bases). The germline gives CDR1 KGHSH, CDR2 LQKENI. Trimming removed 2 bases from V and 3 bases from J, with 7 bases in between. The CDR3 totals 13 residues. CDR3: CASSPTGDYGYTF. In DNA, the CDR3 is TGTGCCAGCTCACCAACAGGTGACTATGGCTACACCTTC.

The rearrangement uses TRBV11-3 and TRBJ2-1, with 7 bases fitting TRBD1. CDR1 is SGHNT, CDR2 YENEEA, per germline. This CDR3 has 15 residues. V lost 1 base and J lost 3; bases outside the gene matches: 3. Written as DNA, the CDR3 is TGTGCCAGCAGCTTAGGGGGGACAGACTACAATGAGCAGTTCTTC. Protein product: CASSLGGTDYNEQFF.

The V and J genes are TRBV7-2 and TRBJ2-3, with D tentatively TRBD2 (5 bases). Germline V gives CDR1 SGHTA, CDR2 FQGNSA. V was cut by 2 bases and J by 0 bases, with 9 bases left in between. The CDR3 extends over 15 amino acids. CDR3 DNA sequence: TGTGCCAGCAGCTTAACGGGGTTGAGCACAGATACGCAGTATTTT. Translation: CASSLTGLSTDTQYF.

The chain combines TRBV7-2 with TRBJ1-6, with 10 bases lining up with TRBD1. Trimming cost V 1 base and J 9 bases; bases outside gene matches: 6. CDR3 size: 16 residues. The germline CDR1 and CDR2 sequences are SGHTA and FQGNSA. The CDR3: CASSLGLGTGASPLHF. DNA for the CDR3: TGTGCCAGCAGCTTAGGGCTGGGGACAGGGGCTTCACCCCTCCACTTT. The full variable domain, rest sourced from reference TRBV7-2 and TRBJ1-6, is GAGVSQSPSNKVTEKGKDVELRCDPISGHTALYWYRQSLGQGLEFLIYFQGNSAPDKSGLPSDRFSAERTGGSVSTLTIQRTQQEDSAVYLCASSLGLGTGASPLHFGNGTRLTVT.

This chain connects TRBV7-9 to TRBJ2-7; D call uncertain. V lost 2 bases to trimming and J lost 1 base, with 9 bases between them. Germline V gene sequence: CDR1 SEHNR, CDR2 FQNEAQ (reference sequence). This CDR3 is 14 amino acids long. CDR3 sequence: CASSLSRLSYEQYF. The CDR3 DNA reads as TGTGCCAGCAGCTTAAGCCGGTTATCCTACGAGCAGTACTTC.

This clone was recorded only once. The rearrangement links TRBV7-2 to TRBJ1-6; tentative D call: TRBD1 (5 bases). The CDR3 has 15 residues. Trimming left V 1 base short and J 10 bases short, with 14 bases between. Looked up from germline, CDR1 is SGHTA and CDR2 is FQGNSA. The CDR3: CASSLVGDGGSPLHF. CDR3 coding DNA: TGTGCCAGCAGCTTAGTAGGGGACGGGGGATCACCCCTCCACTTT.

This rearrangement joins TRBV7-6 to TRBJ2-2, with D possibly TRBD2 on 6 matching bases. The germline V gene encodes CDR1 SGHVS and CDR2 FNYEAQ. V was pared by 5 bases and J by 7 bases, with 20 bases between. The CDR3 is 16 amino acids. CDR3 in DNA: TGTGCCAGCAGCCCACAGACACGGTTGCGGGGCGGGGAGCTGTTTTTT. This encodes CASSPQTRLRGGELFF.

The chain is built from TRBV7-2 and TRBJ2-7; TRBD2 is a possible D gene (6 bases). Trimming removed 5 bases at V and 5 bases at J, with 19 bases between. The CDR3 extends over 15 amino acids. Germline V CDR1 and CDR2: SGHTA, FQGNSA. CDR3 in amino acids: CASSPVRGAGNEQYF. CDR3 nucleotides: TGTGCCAGCAGCCCCGTACGAGGGGCGGGAAACGAGCAGTACTTC.

V usage is TRBV5-6 and J usage is TRBJ2-6; 8 bases map to TRBD1. After removal of 4 bases from V and 2 bases from J, the junction contained 11 bases not matched to a gene. Germline V gene data show CDR1 as SGHDT and CDR2 as YYEEEE. The CDR3 covers 18 residues. CDR3 in DNA: TGTGCCAGCAGCCCGGACAGGGAGTATTTGGCTGGGGCCAACGTCCTGACTTTC. Translated: CASSPDREYLAGANVLTF.

The chain is built from TRBV15 and TRBJ1-2; the match to TRBD1 covers 9 bases. Germline V gives CDR1 LNHNV, CDR2 YYDKDF (reference sequence). The CDR3 covers 15 residues. V lost 5 bases, J lost 5 bases, and 9 bases stayed unmatched. The CDR3: CATSFRDRVGYGYTF. CDR3 nucleotide sequence: TGTGCCACCAGCTTCCGGGACAGGGTTGGGTATGGCTACACCTTC. Based on the CDR3 plus reference TRBV15 and TRBJ1-2, the full variable domain is DAMVIQNPRYQVTQFGKPVTLSCSQTLNHNVMYWYQQKSSQAPKLLFHYYDKDFNNEADTPDNFQSRRPNTSFCFLDIRSPGLGDTAMYLCATSFRDRVGYGYTFGSGTRLTVV.

V and J are TRBV28 and TRBJ1-5; 7 bases agree with TRBD1. Germline loops: CDR1 MDHEN, CDR2 SYDVKM. Trimming cost V 2 bases and J 7 bases; bases outside gene matches: 11. The CDR3 runs 16 residues. The CDR3 DNA follows: TGTGCCAGCAGTTTAGGGAGGAGAGGGGGCCGACAGCCCCAGCATTTT. Translation gives CASSLGRRGGRQPQHF.

The chain joins TRBV5-6 to TRBJ1-2, with a weak D call TRBD1 (6 bases). The CDR3 loop spans 14 amino acids. Germline V gene sequence: CDR1 SGHDT, CDR2 YYEEEE. The V gene lost 0 bases and the J gene lost 8 bases, with 14 bases spanning the gap. The CDR3 DNA sequence: TGTGCCAGCAGCTTGGAACAGGGAGTGGGAGGCTACACCTTC. This gives the protein CASSLEQGVGGYTF.

The CDR3, as DNA: TGTGCCAGCAGTTTTCGACAGGCGACAGATACGCAGTATTTT. Its protein is CASSFRQATDTQYF. The V call is TRBV28, the J call TRBJ2-3, with D perhaps matching TRBD1 (6 bases). This CDR3 comprises 14 residues. Trimming pared 3 bases from V and 3 bases from J, leaving 10 bases between. CDR1 and CDR2 from the germline V gene are MDHEN and SYDVKM.

The rearrangement joins TRBV3-1 (or the pseudogene TRBV3-2) to TRBJ1-2; tentative D call: TRBD1 (6 bases). The ends were cut back, 6 bases at V and 2 bases at J, with 16 bases in the middle. This CDR3 is 15 amino acids long. Per germline, CDR1 LGHDT and CDR2 YNNKEL (reference sequence). CDR3: CASRQESTGNYGYTF. The CDR3 nucleotides read TGTGCCAGCAGACAGGAATCCACAGGGAACTATGGCTACACCTTC.

The gene calls are TRBV5-1 and TRBJ1-2; D uncertain. CDR3 size: 16 residues. Germline V lookup: CDR1 SGHRS, CDR2 YFSETQ. Trimming cost V 2 bases and J 1 base, with 15 bases left between them. CDR3 sequence reads: CASSFSPTENNYGYTF. In nucleotides, the CDR3 is TGCGCCAGCAGCTTTTCCCCGACGGAGAATAACTATGGCTACACCTTC.

The gene calls are TRBV7-2 and TRBJ2-3, with TRBD2 matching over 11 bases. Per germline, CDR1 SGHTA and CDR2 FQGNSA. The CDR3 has 17 amino acids. J lost 3 bases, V lost 1 base, and 6 bases had no gene match. DNA of the CDR3: TGTGCCAGCAGCTTAGACTTAGCGGGAGGGATAACAGATACGCAGTATTTT. This encodes CASSLDLAGGITDTQYF.

The chain uses TRBV6-2 or TRBV6-3 and TRBJ2-6, with a weak D call TRBD2 (5 bases). Trimming removed 0 bases at V and 0 bases at J, with 18 bases between. The CDR3 is 20 amino acids. Germline loops: CDR1 MNHEY, CDR2 SVGEGT. This CDR3 is CASSYSKFRTVPSGANVLTF. DNA of the CDR3: TGTGCCAGCAGTTACTCGAAGTTCAGGACTGTCCCCTCTGGGGCCAACGTCCTGACTTTC.

For the CDR3, the DNA is TGCGCCAGCAGCTTGGAGACAGCGATGAACACTGAAGCTTTCTTT. It specifies CASSLETAMNTEAFF. The rearrangement joins TRBV5-1 to TRBJ1-1; D may be TRBD1 (5 bases). The CDR3 has 15 amino acids. V lost 0 bases to trimming and J lost 0 bases, with 9 bases between them. In germline, CDR1 is SGHRS, CDR2 YFSETQ.